The 17 T cell receptor beta chains given below trace back to one sample, sequenced in a study of regulatory T cells in long-lasting Graves disease. According to the study, TCR beta libraries were built with iRepertoire HTBI primers and CDR3-region Arm-PCR. TCRdb itself ran the multiplex PCR reads through MiXCR, one entry per CDR3 protein. The sample records over 350,000 distinct CDR3 sequences, around 16% being singletons. Time point given: newly diagnosed GD, antithyroid drugs for less than 3 months. The TCR library used RNA extracted from PBMCs. These data also formed part of another study, on T cells in Graves' hyperthyroidism and ophthalmopathy.

Sequencing used peripheral blood mononuclear cells (PBMCs), obtained at new diagnosis, from a patient treated with antithyroid drugs. These receptor sequences come from a woman aged 40 to 50 with Graves disease.

This clonotype was seen ten or more times. The V call is TRBV20-1, the J call TRBJ2-7, with D possibly being TRBD2 (5 bases). V lost 2 bases and J 4 bases, leaving 15 bases between the germline ends. This CDR3 has 14 amino acids. Germline V gene sequence: CDR1 DFQATT, CDR2 SNEGSKA (reference sequence). The CDR3 here is CSARKGAGPYEQYF. The CDR3, as DNA: TGCAGTGCTAGAAAGGGAGCCGGGCCTTACGAGCAGTACTTC.

The chain couples TRBV28 to TRBJ1-4; tentative D call: TRBD1 (6 bases). There are 17 residues in the CDR3. V shed 6 bases and J shed 7 bases, with 24 bases lying between them. The germline CDR1 and CDR2 sequences are MDHEN and SYDVKM. In nucleotides, the CDR3 is TGTGCCAGCAGCCAAGACCGGGGGGGCCGGATTGGTGAAAAACTGTTTTTT. It yields the protein CASSQDRGGRIGEKLFF.

This clonotype was observed at least ten times. The chain combines TRBV7-3 with TRBJ2-1; 10 bases align to TRBD1. CDR3 length equals 15 residues. The germline V gene encodes CDR1 SGHTA and CDR2 FQGTGA. V lost 6 bases to trimming and J lost 7 bases; unmatched junction nucleotides: 9. The CDR3 DNA reads as TGTGCCAGCAGTCGACCGGGACAGGGGTTAAATGAGCAGTTCTTC. Its translation is CASSRPGQGLNEQFF. The whole variable domain, filled in from reference TRBV7-3 and TRBJ2-1, reads GAGVSQTPSNKVTEKGKYVELRCDPISGHTALYWYRQSLGQGPEFLIYFQGTGAADDSGLPNDRFFAVRPEGSVSTLKIQRTERGDSAVYLCASSRPGQGLNEQFFGPGTRLTVL.

The rearrangement uses TRBV20-1 and TRBJ2-4, with D unresolved. CDR1 and CDR2 (germline): DFQATT, SNEGSKA (reference sequence). Trimming took 5 bases from V and 4 from J, leaving 15 bases between them. The CDR3 length is 14 residues. This chain's CDR3 is CSASPFTGKNIQYF. The CDR3 bases are TGCAGTGCTTCCCCCTTCACTGGGAAAAACATTCAGTACTTC.

This clonotype was detected many times. This sequence joins TRBV7-9 and TRBJ1-1; D is possibly TRBD1 (5 bases). This CDR3 contains 15 residues. Between the trimmed V and J ends, which lost 4 bases and 4 bases, there was a span of 16 bases. Germline loops: CDR1 SEHNR, CDR2 FQNEAQ (reference sequence). CDR3 region: CASSSRGSGITEAFF. CDR3 sequence (DNA): TGTGCCAGCAGCTCCCGCGGTTCAGGGATCACTGAAGCTTTCTTT.

This clonotype came up a few times. This sequence joins TRBV19 and TRBJ2-7; D unresolved. CDR1 is LNHDA and CDR2 is SQIVND in the germline V gene (reference sequence). This CDR3 comprises 15 residues. The V and J ends lost 3 bases and 3 bases respectively, with 15 bases between them. CDR3 nucleotides: TGTGCCAGTAGTATTAATTTGGGAATTTACTACGAGCAGTACTTC. Its protein product is CASSINLGIYYEQYF.

Ten or more counts support this clonotype. The chain carries TRBV28 and TRBJ2-1, with 8 bases fitting TRBD2. The CDR3 extends over 19 amino acids. CDR1 is MDHEN and CDR2 is SYDVKM in the germline V gene. The V segment lost 3 bases and the J segment 7 bases; nucleotides outside the gene matches: 20. CDR3 loop: CASSFLSLRLASHSNEQFF. In DNA form, the CDR3 reads TGTGCCAGCAGTTTTCTCTCGCTTCGACTAGCGTCCCACAGTAATGAGCAGTTCTTC.

In its sample, this clonotype was seen a few times. V is TRBV27 and J is TRBJ1-5; tentative D call: TRBD1 (5 bases). Germline CDR1 and CDR2: MNHEY and SMNVEV (reference sequence). Trimming removed 5 bases from V and 0 bases from J, with 17 bases in between. This CDR3 has 17 amino acids. This CDR3 reads CASSPDAGVFSNQPQHF. CDR3 nucleotides: TGTGCCAGCAGTCCAGACGCGGGGGTTTTTAGCAATCAGCCCCAGCATTTT.

At least ten counts were recorded for this clonotype. The rearrangement joins TRBV18 to TRBJ2-1; 10 nucleotides align to TRBD2. The CDR3 is made up of 15 amino acids. Losses at the gene ends were 8 bases for V and 4 bases for J; bases not matched to a gene: 8. Germline CDR1 is KGHSH and CDR2 is LQKENI. The CDR3 DNA reads as TGTGCCAGCAGCCGGACTAGCGGAGGATACAATGAGCAGTTCTTC. Translated: CASSRTSGGYNEQFF. Variable domain in full (rest from reference TRBV18 and TRBJ2-1): NAGVMQNPRHLVRRRGQEARLRCSPMKGHSHVYWYRQLPEEGLKFMVYLQKENIIDESGMPKERFSAEFPKEGPSILRIQQVVRGDSAAYFCASSRTSGGYNEQFFGPGTRLTVL.

In this sample, this clonotype turned up a few times. The chain employs TRBV28 and TRBJ2-7; TRBD1 is a possible D gene (5 bases). Germline V gives CDR1 MDHEN, CDR2 SYDVKM. V was pared by 6 bases and J by 1 base, with 13 bases between. The CDR3 is 14 residues long. This CDR3 reads CASSPDSSSYEQYF. The CDR3 nucleotides read TGTGCCAGCAGCCCCGACAGTTCGTCCTACGAGCAGTACTTC.

This clonotype was picked up many times. J is TRBJ1-5 and V is TRBV12-3 or TRBV12-4, with D perhaps TRBD1 (6 bases). This CDR3 comprises 15 residues. V lost 1 base, J lost 4 bases, and 11 bases lay in between. CDR3 sequence (DNA): TGTGCCAGCAGTTTAGGGGCAGGGGCGAATCAGCCCCAGCATTTT. Amino acids: CASSLGAGANQPQHF.

In this sample, this clonotype turned up a few times. The chain couples TRBV20-1 to TRBJ2-1, with 9 nucleotides matching TRBD2. The CDR3 is 16 residues long. Trimming cost V 4 bases and J 4 bases; bases outside gene matches: 11. CDR1 and CDR2 (germline): DFQATT, SNEGSKA (reference sequence). CDR3 sequence: CSAISGSPSVYNEQFF. CDR3 DNA sequence: TGCAGTGCTATTAGCGGGAGCCCCTCCGTTTACAATGAGCAGTTCTTC.

This clonotype was counted at least ten times. This chain joins TRBV12-5 and TRBJ2-3, with D possibly TRBD2 on 7 matching bases. Deletions cut 7 bases from V and 5 bases from J, with 19 bases between. The CDR3 length is 15 residues. Germline CDR1 reads LGHNT; CDR2 reads FRNRAP. The CDR3 reads CASAKGGSKGDTQYF. The CDR3 DNA reads TGTGCTAGTGCCAAGGGGGGGTCCAAGGGAGATACGCAGTATTTT.

This clonotype was counted ten times or more. This chain uses TRBV12-3 or TRBV12-4 with TRBJ1-1, with 10 bases that match TRBD1. This CDR3 is built from 14 residues. After removal of 3 bases from V and 5 bases from J, the junction contained 3 bases not matched to a gene. This CDR3 reads CASSLRDRGTEAFF. CDR3 nucleotide sequence: TGTGCCAGCAGTTTGCGGGACAGGGGTACTGAAGCTTTCTTT.

At least ten counts were recorded for this clonotype. This sequence joins TRBV10-2 and TRBJ1-6; 7 positions match TRBD1. The CDR3 is 13 amino acids. With V trimmed by 8 bases and J by 8 bases, 6 bases remained unmatched. Germline V gene sequence: CDR1 WSHSY, CDR2 SAAADI. CDR3 residues: CASWTGWHSPLHF. DNA for the CDR3: TGCGCCAGCTGGACAGGTTGGCATTCACCCCTCCACTTT.

The chain carries TRBV19 and TRBJ1-1; 7 bases align to TRBD1. The CDR3 covers 15 residues. The germline V gene encodes CDR1 LNHDA and CDR2 SQIVND (reference sequence). After removal of 7 bases from V and 3 bases from J, the junction contained 11 bases not matched to a gene. In DNA, the CDR3 is TGTGCCAGTAAAAATCGGGACAGAACTTACACTGAAGCTTTCTTT. Translating gives CASKNRDRTYTEAFF.

The chain uses TRBV11-2 and TRBJ1-6, with D perhaps TRBD1 (5 bases). Looked up from germline, CDR1 is SGHAT and CDR2 is FQNNGV. Trimming removed 0 bases from V and 7 bases from J, with 10 bases in between. The CDR3 length is 15 residues. CDR3 residues: CASSLDPGSNSPLHF. In DNA form, the CDR3 reads TGTGCCAGCAGCTTAGATCCAGGGTCAAATTCACCCCTCCACTTT. Full variable domain (remainder filled in from reference TRBV11-2 and TRBJ1-6): EAGVAQSPRYKIIEKRQSVAFWCNPISGHATLYWYQQILGQGPKLLIQFQNNGVVDDSQLPKDRFSAERLKGVDSTLKIQPAKLEDSAVYLCASSLDPGSNSPLHFGNGTRLTVT.